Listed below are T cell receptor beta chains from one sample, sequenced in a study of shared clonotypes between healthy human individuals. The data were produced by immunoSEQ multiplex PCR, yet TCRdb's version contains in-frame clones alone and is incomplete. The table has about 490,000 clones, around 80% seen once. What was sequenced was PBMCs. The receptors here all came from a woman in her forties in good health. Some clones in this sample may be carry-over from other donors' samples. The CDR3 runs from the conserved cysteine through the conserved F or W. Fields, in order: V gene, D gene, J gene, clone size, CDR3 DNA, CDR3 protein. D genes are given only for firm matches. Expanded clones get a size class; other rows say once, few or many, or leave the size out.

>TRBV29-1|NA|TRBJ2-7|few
TGCAGCGTTGATCTCGACAGTCGGTCGTACTTC
CSVDLDSRSYF
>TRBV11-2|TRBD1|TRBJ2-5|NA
TGTGCCAGCAGCTTAGGCCCGGGACAGCAAGAGACCCAGTACTTC
CASSLGPGQQETQYF
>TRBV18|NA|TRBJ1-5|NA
TGTGCCAGCTCACCACAAGGAAATAGCAATCAGCCCCAGCATTTT
CASSPQGNSNQPQHF
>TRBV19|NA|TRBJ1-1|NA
TGTGCCAGTAACGCGCAGAGGAACACTGAAGCTTTCTTT
CASNAQRNTEAFF
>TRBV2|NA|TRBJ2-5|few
TGTGCCAGCAGTGAACGCACTGGAGGGCTCAAGCAGACCCAGTACTTC
CASSERTGGLKQTQYF
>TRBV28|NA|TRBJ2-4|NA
TGTGCCAGCAGTGGGGGTGTAGTAGCCAAAAACATTCAGTACTTC
CASSGGVVAKNIQYF
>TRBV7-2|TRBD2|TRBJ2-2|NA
TGTGCCAGCAGCTTAGATGCGGGAGGAATCACCGGGGAGCTGTTTTTT
CASSLDAGGITGELFF
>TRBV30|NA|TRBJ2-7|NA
TGTGCCTGGAGTTCACAGGGCTACGAGCAGTACTTC
CAWSSQGYEQYF
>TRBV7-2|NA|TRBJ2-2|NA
TGTGCCAGCAGCCCTCTTTCCAGTGCGAACACCGGGGAGCTGTTTTTT
CASSPLSSANTGELFF
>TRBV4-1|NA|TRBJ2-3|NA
TGCGCCAGCAGCCGGGTGAGCACAGATACGCAGTATTTT
CASSRVSTDTQYF
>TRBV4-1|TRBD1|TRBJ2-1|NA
TGCGCCAGCAGCGACCGGGACAGGGACGTGGATGAGCAGTTCTTC
CASSDRDRDVDEQFF
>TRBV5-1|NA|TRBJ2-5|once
TGCGCCAGCAGCTTTGCGGGAGACAGGGAGACCCAGTACTTC
CASSFAGDRETQYF
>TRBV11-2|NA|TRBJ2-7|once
TGTGCCAGCAGCTTAGATATCTACGAGCAGTACTTC
CASSLDIYEQYF
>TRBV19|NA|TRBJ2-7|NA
TGTGCCAGTAGTTGGAACAGGGTCGGCGTCTACGAGCAGTACTTC
CASSWNRVGVYEQYF
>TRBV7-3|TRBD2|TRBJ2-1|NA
TGTGCCAGCAGCTGGGGGACTAGCGGGAGATGGAGGCAGTTCTTC
CASSWGTSGRWRQFF
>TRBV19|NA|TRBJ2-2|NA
TGTGCCAGTAGTAAAGGGAGGGACAGATCCACCGGGGAGCTGTTTTTT
CASSKGRDRSTGELFF
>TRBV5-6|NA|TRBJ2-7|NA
TGTGCCAGCAGCTTGGGACGACTGTCTCCGGACGAGCAGTACTTC
CASSLGRLSPDEQYF
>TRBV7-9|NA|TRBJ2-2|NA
TGTGCCAGCAGCTTTGGGGGGACCGGGGAGCTGTTTTTT
CASSFGGTGELFF
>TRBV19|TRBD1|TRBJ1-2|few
TGTGCCAGTAGGTTACAGGGGGCTAGTGGCTACACCTTC
CASRLQGASGYTF
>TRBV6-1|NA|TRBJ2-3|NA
TGTGCCAGCAACTTTGGCCCCAGCACAGATACGCAGTATTTT
CASNFGPSTDTQYF
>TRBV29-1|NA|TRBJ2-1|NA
TGCAGCCGAGGCCAGGGAGTTGCCTACAATGAGCAGTTCTTC
CSRGQGVAYNEQFF
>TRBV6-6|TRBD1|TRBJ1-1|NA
TGTGCCAGCAGTTCGGGACAGCCGAACACTGAAGCTTTCTTT
CASSSGQPNTEAFF
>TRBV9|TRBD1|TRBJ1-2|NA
TGTGCCAGCAGCGTAGGGGCTGGACAGGCGTGGTATGGCTACACCTTC
CASSVGAGQAWYGYTF
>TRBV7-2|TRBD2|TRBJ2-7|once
TGTGCCAGCAGCTTAGCGGCGGGAGAAGGAGAGCAGTACTTC
CASSLAAGEGEQYF
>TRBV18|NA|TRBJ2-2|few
TGTGCCAGCTCACCACAGGTGGACACCGGGGAGCTGTTTTTT
CASSPQVDTGELFF
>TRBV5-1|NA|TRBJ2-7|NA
TGCGCCAGCAGCTCCACTTCGGAGCTAGGTTACTACGAGCAGTACTTC
CASSSTSELGYYEQYF
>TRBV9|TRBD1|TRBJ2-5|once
TGTGCCAGCAGCCGAACAGGGGGCCTGGAGACCCAGTACTTC
CASSRTGGLETQYF
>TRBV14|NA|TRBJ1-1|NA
TGTGCCAGCAGCCTAACGACAGGTTTAAACACTGAAGCTTTCTTT
CASSLTTGLNTEAFF
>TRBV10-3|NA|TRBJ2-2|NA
TGTGCCATCAGGAGGGGTAGCGGGAACACCGGGGAGCTGTTTTTT
CAIRRGSGNTGELFF
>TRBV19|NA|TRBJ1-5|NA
TGTGCCAGTAGTATAGATCTGGGGCAGCCCCAGCATTTT
CASSIDLGQPQHF
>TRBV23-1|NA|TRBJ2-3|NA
TGCGCCAGCAGTCAACCTTCCGACCGGACTAGCACAGATACGCAGTATTTT
CASSQPSDRTSTDTQYF
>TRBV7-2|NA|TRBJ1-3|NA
TGTGCCAGCAGCTCCGGGCCGGGAAACACCATATATTTT
CASSSGPGNTIYF
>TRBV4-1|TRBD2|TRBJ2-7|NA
TGCGCCAGCAGCCAAGAAGCGGGAACCTACGAGCAGTACTTC
CASSQEAGTYEQYF
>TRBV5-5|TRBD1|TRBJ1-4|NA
TGTGCCAGCAGCTCGGACAGGGTGGGGGGTGAAAAACTGTTTTTT
CASSSDRVGGEKLFF
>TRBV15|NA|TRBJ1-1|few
TGTGCCACCAGCACGTTCAGGGACGACACTGAAGCTTTCTTT
CATSTFRDDTEAFF
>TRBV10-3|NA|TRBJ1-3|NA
TGTGCCATCAGTGAGACTGGAAACACCATATATTTT
CAISETGNTIYF
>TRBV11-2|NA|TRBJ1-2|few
TGTGCCAGCAGCTTAGACTCGACAGTCTATGGCTACACCTTC
CASSLDSTVYGYTF
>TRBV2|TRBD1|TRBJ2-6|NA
TGTGCCAGCAGCCCTGGACAGGGGGTCAGCTCTGGGGCCAACGTCCTGACTTTC
CASSPGQGVSSGANVLTF
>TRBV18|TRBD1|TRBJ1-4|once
TGTGCCAGCTCACGAGGACAGGGGGCTAATGAAAAACTGTTTTTT
CASSRGQGANEKLFF
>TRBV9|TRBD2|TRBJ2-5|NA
TGTGCCAGCAGCGTTAGCGGGTCAGAGACCCAGTACTTC
CASSVSGSETQYF
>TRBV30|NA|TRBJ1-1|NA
TGTGCCTGGAGTGTCGGACTCTGGGACACTGAAGCTTTCTTT
CAWSVGLWDTEAFF
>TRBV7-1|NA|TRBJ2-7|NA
TGTGCCAGCAGCATCCTACTTTGGGCTACGAAAGAGAACGAGCAGTACTTC
CASSILLWATKENEQYF
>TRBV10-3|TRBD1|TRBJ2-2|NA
TGTGCCATCGCGGGCCAGGGGGTCCGTACCGGGGAGCTGTTTTTT
CAIAGQGVRTGELFF
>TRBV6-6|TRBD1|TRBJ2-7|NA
TGTGCCAGCAGTTACTCTAGGCAGGGGGCTTCCTACGAGCAGTACTTC
CASSYSRQGASYEQYF
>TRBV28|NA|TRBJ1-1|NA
TGTGCCAGCAGACTAGGGTGCACTGAAGCTTTCTTT
CASRLGCTEAFF
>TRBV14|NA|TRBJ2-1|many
TGTGCCAGCAGCCCATCCCGGTGGGGCACTCGAGCCAATGAGCAGTTCTTC
CASSPSRWGTRANEQFF
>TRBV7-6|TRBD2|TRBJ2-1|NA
TGTGCCAGCAGCTTAGCGCTGCGGGAGACCTACAATGAGCAGTTCTTC
CASSLALRETYNEQFF
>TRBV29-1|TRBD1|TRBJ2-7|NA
TGCAGCGTTGTAGGTTTGGGACAGGGGGCTGATGAGCAGTACTTC
CSVVGLGQGADEQYF
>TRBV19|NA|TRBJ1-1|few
TGTGCCAGTAGTTCCGGAAGGGCGGTGAACACTGAAGCTTTCTTT
CASSSGRAVNTEAFF
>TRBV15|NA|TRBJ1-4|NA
TGTGCCACCAGCAGATACGACAGCCGTAATGAAAAACTGTTTTTT
CATSRYDSRNEKLFF
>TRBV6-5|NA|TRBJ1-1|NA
TGTGCCAGCAGTTACTTGGGGTCAGGGATCGCTGAAGCTTTCTTT
CASSYLGSGIAEAFF
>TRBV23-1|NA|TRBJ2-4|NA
TGCGCCAGCAGCCACGGACAGCTGCGAAACATTCAGTACTTC
CASSHGQLRNIQYF
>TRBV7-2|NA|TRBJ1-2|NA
TGTGCCAGCAGCTCGGGACGGAACTATGGCTACACCTTC
CASSSGRNYGYTF
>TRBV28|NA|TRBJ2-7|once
TGTGCCAGCAAGGAACTAGTGGCCTACGAGCAGTACTTC
CASKELVAYEQYF
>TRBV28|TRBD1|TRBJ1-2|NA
TGTGCCAGCAGGCAGTACAGGGGTGATGGCTACACCTTC
CASRQYRGDGYTF